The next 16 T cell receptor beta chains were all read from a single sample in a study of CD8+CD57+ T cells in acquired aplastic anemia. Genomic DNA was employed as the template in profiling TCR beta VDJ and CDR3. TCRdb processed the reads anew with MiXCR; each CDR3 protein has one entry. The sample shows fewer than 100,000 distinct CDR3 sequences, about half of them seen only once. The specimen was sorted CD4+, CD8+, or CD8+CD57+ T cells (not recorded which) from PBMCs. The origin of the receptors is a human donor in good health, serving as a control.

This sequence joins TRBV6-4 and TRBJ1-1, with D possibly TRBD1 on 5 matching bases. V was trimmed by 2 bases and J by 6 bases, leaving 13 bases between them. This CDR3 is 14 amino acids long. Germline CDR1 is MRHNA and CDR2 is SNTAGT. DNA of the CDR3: TGTGCCAGCAGTGACCACCCAGGGTCGGCTGAAGCTTTCTTT. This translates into CASSDHPGSAEAFF.

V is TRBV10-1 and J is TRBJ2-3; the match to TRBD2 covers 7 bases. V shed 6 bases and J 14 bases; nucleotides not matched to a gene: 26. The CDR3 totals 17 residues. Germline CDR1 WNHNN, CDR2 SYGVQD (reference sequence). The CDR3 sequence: CASSPLEAGVDGGERYF. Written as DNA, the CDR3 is TGCGCCAGCAGCCCACTTGAGGCGGGAGTTGATGGGGGAGAGCGGTATTTT.

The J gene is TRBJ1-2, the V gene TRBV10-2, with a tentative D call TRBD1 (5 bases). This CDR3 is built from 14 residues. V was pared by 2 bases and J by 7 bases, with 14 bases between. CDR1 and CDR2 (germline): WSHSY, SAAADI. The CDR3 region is CASSETEGQGGYTF. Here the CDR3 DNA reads TGCGCCAGCAGTGAGACTGAGGGCCAGGGTGGCTACACCTTC.

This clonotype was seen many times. This CDR3 is CASSVGRGSYNEQFF. CDR3 nucleotides: TGTGCCAGCAGCGTAGGACGCGGCTCCTACAATGAGCAGTTCTTC. The rearrangement uses TRBV9 and TRBJ2-1, with no clear D. CDR3 size: 15 residues. Trimming took 0 bases from V and 0 from J, leaving 7 bases between them. Germline V CDR1 and CDR2: SGDLS, YYNGEE.

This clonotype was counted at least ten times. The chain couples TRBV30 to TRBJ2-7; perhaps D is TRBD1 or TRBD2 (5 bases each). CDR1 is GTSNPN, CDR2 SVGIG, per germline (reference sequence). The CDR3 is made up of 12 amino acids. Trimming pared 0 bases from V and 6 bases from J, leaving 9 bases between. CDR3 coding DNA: TGTGCCTGGAGTGTACTGGGGGTCGAGCAGTACTTC. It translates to CAWSVLGVEQYF.

The CDR3 DNA reads as TGCGCCAGCAGCCAAATGGAGCGGACTGAGCAGTTCTTC. Its translation: CASSQMERTEQFF. The rearrangement links TRBV4-1 to TRBJ2-7; possible D gene TRBD2, 5 bases. The last part of the DNA fits TRBJ2-1 better; the J call may be wrong. This CDR3 has 13 residues. Germline assignment: CDR1 MGHRA and CDR2 YSYEKL.

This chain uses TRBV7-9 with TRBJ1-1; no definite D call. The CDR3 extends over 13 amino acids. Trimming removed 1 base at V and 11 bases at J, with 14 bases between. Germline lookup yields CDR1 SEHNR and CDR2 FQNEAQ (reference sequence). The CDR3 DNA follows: TGTGCCAGCAGCTTAGTCGACTACTTCGGGGCTTTCTTT. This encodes CASSLVDYFGAFF. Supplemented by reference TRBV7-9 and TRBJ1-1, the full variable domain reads DTGVSQNPRHKITKRGQNVTFRCDPISEHNRLYWYRQTLGQGPEFLTYFQNEAQLEKSRLLSDRFSAERPKGSFSTLEIQRTEQGDSAMYLCASSLVDYFGAFFGQGTRLTVV.

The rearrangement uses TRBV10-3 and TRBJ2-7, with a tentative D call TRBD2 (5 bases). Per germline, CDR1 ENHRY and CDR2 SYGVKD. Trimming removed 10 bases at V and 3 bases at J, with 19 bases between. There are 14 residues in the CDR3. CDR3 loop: CASKLGGSDYEQYF. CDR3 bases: TGTGCCAGCAAATTAGGAGGCAGCGACTACGAGCAGTACTTC.

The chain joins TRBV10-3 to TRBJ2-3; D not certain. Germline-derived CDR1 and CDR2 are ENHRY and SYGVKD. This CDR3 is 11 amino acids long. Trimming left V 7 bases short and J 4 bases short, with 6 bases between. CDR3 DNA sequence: TGTGCCATCAATTCCGCAGATACGCAGTATTTT. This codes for CAINSADTQYF.

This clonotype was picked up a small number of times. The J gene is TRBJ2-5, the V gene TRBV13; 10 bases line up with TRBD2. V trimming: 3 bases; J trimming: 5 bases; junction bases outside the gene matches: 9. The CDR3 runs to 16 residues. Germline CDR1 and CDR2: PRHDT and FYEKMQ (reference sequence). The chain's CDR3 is CASSFESGGAHETQYF. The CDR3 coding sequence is TGTGCCAGCAGCTTTGAGAGCGGGGGGGCTCATGAGACCCAGTACTTC.

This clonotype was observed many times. The CDR3, as DNA: TGCAGCGTTCCGAGGACTAGCGGTGAGCAGTTCTTC. Translating it yields CSVPRTSGEQFF. The chain joins TRBV29-1 to TRBJ2-1; 10 positions agree with TRBD2. Germline trimming cut 5 bases from V and 9 bases from J; bases unmatched to any gene: 4. CDR3 length equals 12 residues. CDR1 is SQVTM, CDR2 ANQGSEA, per germline.

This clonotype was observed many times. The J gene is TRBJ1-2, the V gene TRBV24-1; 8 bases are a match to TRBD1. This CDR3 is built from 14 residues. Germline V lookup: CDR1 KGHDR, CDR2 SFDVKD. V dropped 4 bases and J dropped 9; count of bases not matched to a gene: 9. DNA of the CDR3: TGTGCCACCAGTGAGCAGGGGGCGCGCGGTAGCTACACCTTC. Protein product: CATSEQGARGSYTF.

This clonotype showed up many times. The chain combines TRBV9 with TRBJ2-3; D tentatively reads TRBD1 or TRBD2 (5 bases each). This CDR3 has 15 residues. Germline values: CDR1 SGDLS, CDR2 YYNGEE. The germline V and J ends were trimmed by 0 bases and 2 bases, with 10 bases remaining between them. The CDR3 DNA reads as TGTGCCAGCAGCGTAGGAGGGGCCCCCACAGATACGCAGTATTTT. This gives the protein CASSVGGAPTDTQYF.

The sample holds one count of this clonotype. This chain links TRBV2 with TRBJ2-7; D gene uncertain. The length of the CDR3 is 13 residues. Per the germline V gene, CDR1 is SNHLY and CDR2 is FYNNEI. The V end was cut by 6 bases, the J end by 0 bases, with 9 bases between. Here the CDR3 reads CASRLTPSYEQYF. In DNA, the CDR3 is TGTGCCAGCAGACTGACCCCCTCCTACGAGCAGTACTTC.

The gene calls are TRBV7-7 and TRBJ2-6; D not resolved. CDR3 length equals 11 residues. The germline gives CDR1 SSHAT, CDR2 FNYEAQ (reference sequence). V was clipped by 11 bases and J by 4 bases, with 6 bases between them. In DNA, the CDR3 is TGTGCCCTAGGGGGGGCCAACGTCCTGACTTTC. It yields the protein CALGGANVLTF.

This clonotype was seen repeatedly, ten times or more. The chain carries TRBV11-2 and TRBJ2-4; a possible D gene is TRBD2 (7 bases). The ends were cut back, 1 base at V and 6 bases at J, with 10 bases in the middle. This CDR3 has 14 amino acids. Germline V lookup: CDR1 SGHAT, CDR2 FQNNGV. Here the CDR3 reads CASSLGGGLNIQYF. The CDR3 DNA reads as TGTGCCAGCAGCTTAGGGGGGGGCCTAAACATTCAGTACTTC.